Following are 19 T cell receptor beta chains from one sample sequenced in a study of CXCR3-negative and CXCR3-positive naive CD8 T cells. UMI-labeled 5' RACE TRB cDNA libraries were prepared from the cells. TCRdb re-called the 5' RACE reads, yielding one record per CDR3 amino acid sequence without DNA. Its listing shows 30,000 to 40,000 distinct CDR3 sequences. The material sequenced was memory CD8+ T cells from blood. The receptors come from a human donor in good health. Some clones in this sample may be carry-over from other donors' samples.

The chain carries TRBV27 and TRBJ1-5. The V gene's germline CDR1 is MNHEY and CDR2 SMNVEV (reference sequence). The CDR3 is 13 amino acids. CDR3 amino acids: CASSFTDNQPQHF.

The gene calls are TRBV9 and TRBJ1-2; TCRdb's D call of TRBD1 is untestable without DNA. This CDR3 is 14 amino acids long. Germline lookup yields CDR1 SGDLS and CDR2 YYNGEE. The CDR3 sequence: CASSVAGGVYGYTF.

The rearrangement joins TRBV5-1 to TRBJ1-1. The CDR3 has 18 amino acids. Germline CDR1 is SGHRS and CDR2 is YFSETQ. CDR3 in amino acids: CASSFDHGEAVMNTEAFF.

The gene calls are TRBV20-1 and TRBJ2-7; absent DNA, TCRdb's TRBD2 call cannot be checked. From germline, CDR1 is DFQATT and CDR2 SNEGSKA (reference sequence). The CDR3 extends over 14 amino acids. The CDR3: CSARGSGGIYEQYF.

The J gene is TRBJ1-2, the V gene TRBV25-1. Looked up from germline, CDR1 is MGHDK and CDR2 is SYGVNS. The CDR3 totals 11 residues. The chain's CDR3 is CASSASYGYTF.

The chain carries TRBV4-1 and TRBJ2-1. Germline V lookup: CDR1 MGHRA, CDR2 YSYEKL. The CDR3 is 14 residues long. The CDR3 protein is CASSQASGYNEQFF.

The chain has TRBV7-3 and TRBJ2-2; there is no DNA to check the TCRdb D call of TRBD1. CDR1 is SGHTA, CDR2 FQGTGA, per germline. The CDR3 consists of 17 residues. This chain's CDR3 is CASSLTAGTGSTGELFF.

This chain connects TRBV12-3 or TRBV12-4 to TRBJ2-7; TCRdb reports TRBD2, a call that lacks DNA to check it against. The CDR3 loop spans 13 amino acids. This CDR3 is CASCPRLSYEQYF.

The chain uses TRBV7-2 and TRBJ2-7; TCRdb names TRBD1, which stays unverified in the absence of DNA. CDR3 length equals 16 residues. The germline V gene has CDR1 SGHTA and CDR2 FQGNSA. CDR3 region: CASSLATGQVVYEQYF.

The V gene is TRBV7-3, the J gene TRBJ1-1. Germline V CDR1 and CDR2: SGHTA, FQGTGA. This CDR3 comprises 13 residues. CDR3 amino acids: CASSTSLNTEAFF. Full variable domain (rest looked up from reference TRBV7-3 and TRBJ1-1): GAGVSQTPSNKVTEKGKYVELRCDPISGHTALYWYRQSLGQGPEFLIYFQGTGAADDSGLPNDRFFAVRPEGSVSTLKIQRTERGDSAVYLCASSTSLNTEAFFGQGTRLTVV.

The chain carries TRBV12-3 or TRBV12-4 and TRBJ2-1. This CDR3 is built from 11 residues. CDR3 region: CASSLAGSSVF.

The chain uses TRBV7-7 and TRBJ2-7; lacking DNA, the TRBD1 call made by TCRdb goes unchecked. This CDR3 is built from 15 residues. The germline V gene has CDR1 SSHAT and CDR2 FNYEAQ (reference sequence). The CDR3 loop reads CASSLSHTGQYEQYF. Complete variable domain (other parts from reference TRBV7-7 and TRBJ2-7): GAGVSQSPRYKVTKRGQDVTLRCDPISSHATLYWYQQALGQGPEFLTYFNYEAQPDKSGLPSDRFSAERPEGSISTLTIQRTEQRDSAMYRCASSLSHTGQYEQYFGPGTRLTVT.

The chain is built from TRBV12-2 and TRBJ2-3. TRBV12-2 is termed a pseudogene. The length of the CDR3 is 11 residues. The chain's CDR3 is CAVESADTQYF.

The chain joins TRBV6-5 to TRBJ2-3; lacking DNA, the TRBD2 call made by TCRdb goes unchecked. Germline V gene lookup returns CDR1 MNHEY and CDR2 SVGAGI. The length of the CDR3 is 15 residues. CDR3 region: CASSLGLDVSDTQYF.

V gene TRBV5-6 combines with J gene TRBJ2-3; as DNA is missing, the TRBD1 call by TCRdb cannot be tested. The CDR3 contains 14 residues. Germline V gene lookup returns CDR1 SGHDT and CDR2 YYEEEE. CDR3 sequence: CASRTLDPKDTQYF.

V gene TRBV7-6 combines with J gene TRBJ2-7; TCRdb lists TRBD1, though no DNA is available to test this call. This CDR3 spans 14 amino acids. The germline V gene encodes CDR1 SGHVS and CDR2 FNYEAQ. CDR3 in amino acids: CASSHRGRNYEQYF. The full variable domain, completed using reference TRBV7-6 and TRBJ2-7, is GAGVSQSPRYKVTKRGQDVALRCDPISGHVSLYWYRQALGQGPEFLTYFNYEAQQDKSGLPNDRFSAERPEGSISTLTIQRTEQRDSAMYRCASSHRGRNYEQYFGPGTRLTVT.

The chain combines TRBV4-3 with TRBJ1-1; TCRdb reports TRBD1, a call that lacks DNA to check it against. The CDR3 length is 17 residues. The germline V gene has CDR1 LGHNA and CDR2 YSLEER. CDR3: CASSEQGQGFRDTEAFF.

The rearrangement uses TRBV21-1 and TRBJ1-1. TRBV21-1 is listed as a pseudogene. CDR3 size: 16 residues. Here the CDR3 reads CASSAKELPSDTEAFF.

The J gene is TRBJ2-7, the V gene TRBV20-1; the D gene TCRdb calls, TRBD2, cannot be checked with no DNA. Germline CDR1 reads DFQATT; CDR2 reads SNEGSKA (reference sequence). CDR3 length: 14 residues. CDR3 loop: CSARDGERDYEQYF.